Below, 9 T cell receptor beta chains from the same sample are listed, as sequenced in a study of blood T cell repertoires in COVID-19. The assay was immunoSEQ multiplex PCR, and TCRdb's table has in-frame clones only and misses some. Of fewer than 250,000 clones listed, 83% are singletons. Sequencing was performed on peripheral blood. Receptors originate from a human donor in a cohort sampled during active COVID-19.

The chain links TRBV2 to TRBJ2-2; tentative D call: TRBD2 (7 bases). Trimming pared 7 bases from V and 7 bases from J, leaving 22 bases between. The germline V gene has CDR1 SNHLY and CDR2 FYNNEI. The CDR3 is 16 residues long. CDR3 sequence reads: CASTPQGGGNLGELFF. The CDR3 nucleotides are TGTGCCAGCACCCCGCAGGGCGGGGGCAACCTCGGGGAGCTGTTTTTT.

The rearrangement links TRBV6-5 to TRBJ1-6; D uncertain. Trimming left V 10 bases short and J 5 bases short, with 12 bases between. Germline V gene data show CDR1 as MNHEY and CDR2 as SVGAGI. This CDR3 has 13 residues. The CDR3 bases are TGTGCCATTTCGGACGGGAATAATTCACCCCTCCACTTT. Protein: CAISDGNNSPLHF.

In its sample, this clone was seen once. The rearrangement uses TRBV6-2 or TRBV6-3 and TRBJ1-6; no definite D call. There are 14 residues in the CDR3. Trimming took off 0 bases at V and 13 bases at J, with 13 bases between the two ends. The germline CDR1 and CDR2 sequences are MNHEY and SVGEGT. The chain's CDR3 is CASSYSRSVPPLHF. The CDR3 coding sequence is TGTGCCAGCAGTTACTCCCGATCGGTGCCGCCCCTCCACTTT.

The chain carries TRBV27 and TRBJ2-2; D not resolved. The CDR3 runs 17 residues. Looked up from germline, CDR1 is MNHEY and CDR2 is SMNVEV (reference sequence). V dropped 2 bases and J dropped 0 bases, with 13 bases sitting between them. The CDR3 bases are TGTGCCAGCAGTTTAGAACTTGCAAACGCGAACACCGGGGAGCTGTTTTTT. It encodes CASSLELANANTGELFF.

The chain links TRBV19 to TRBJ1-1, with D maybe TRBD1 (5 bases). CDR3 length: 14 residues. V was shortened by 10 bases and J by 0 bases, with 15 bases between the two germline ends. Looked up from germline, CDR1 is LNHDA and CDR2 is SQIVND (reference sequence). The CDR3 sequence: CATSRGGMNTEAFF. CDR3 coding DNA: TGTGCCACTTCACGGGGGGGTATGAACACTGAAGCTTTCTTT.

The chain combines TRBV3-1 (or the pseudogene TRBV3-2) with TRBJ1-1; D perhaps matches TRBD1 (6 bases). Germline loops: CDR1 LGHDT, CDR2 YNNKEL (reference sequence). V lost 3 bases and J lost 10, with 9 bases in between. The CDR3 loop spans 11 amino acids. CDR3 sequence reads: CASSQGGAAFF. CDR3 nucleotides: TGTGCCAGCAGCCAGGGGGGGGCAGCTTTCTTT.

This sequence joins TRBV30 and TRBJ1-6, with D hard to call. V lost 1 base and J lost 0, with 7 bases in between. The CDR3 is made up of 15 amino acids. Per the germline V gene, CDR1 is GTSNPN and CDR2 is SVGIG (reference sequence). The DNA of the CDR3 is TGTGCCTGGAGTGGCGGTAGCTCCTATAATTCACCCCTCCACTTT. Amino acids: CAWSGGSSYNSPLHF.

The V and J genes are TRBV10-1 and TRBJ1-1; no clear D. Trimming took off 5 bases at V and 4 bases at J, with 11 bases between the two ends. This CDR3 contains 13 residues. Germline lookup yields CDR1 WNHNN and CDR2 SYGVQD (reference sequence). Here the CDR3 reads CASSRVLGTEAFF. The DNA for the CDR3 is TGCGCCAGCAGTCGGGTCTTGGGCACTGAAGCTTTCTTT.

The chain joins TRBV3-1 (or the pseudogene TRBV3-2) to TRBJ2-1, with TRBD2 identical over 8 bases. The CDR3 length is 15 residues. V shed 0 bases, J shed 8 bases, and the junction held 6 bases outside the gene matches. CDR1 and CDR2 (germline): LGHDT, YNNKEL (reference sequence). CDR3 loop: CASSQDHSGSHEQFF. The CDR3 DNA follows: TGTGCCAGCAGCCAAGATCACAGCGGGAGTCATGAGCAGTTCTTC.